This TCR beta chain was observed in a study of T cells in narcolepsy. Trimming removed 5 bases from V and 6 bases from J, with 14 bases in between. Per germline, CDR1 SGHRS and CDR2 YFSETQ. The CDR3 is made up of 14 amino acids. Concerning this clone: Its matching antigen is unknown.

Study-level results: Blood of same and different patients, but not healthy controls, reportedly held recurring autoreactive clonotypes. HCRT-specific and TRIB2-specific autoreactive clonotypes appeared among same-patient CSF and blood CD4+ clonotypes.

Using immunoSEQ multiplex PCR, the repertoire was profiled, and TCRdb retains in-frame clones only, with some absent. The sample holds some 25,000 clones, around 83% seen once. The source material was CD45RA- memory CD4+ T cells from PBMCs. The J gene is TRBJ2-2, the V gene TRBV5-1, with D hard to call. This receptor was taken from a human donor with narcolepsy. CDR3 sequence reads: CASSSTDPSGELFF. CDR3 nucleotides: TGCGCCAGCAGTTCTACCGACCCTTCCGGGGAGCTGTTTTTT.